A selection of T cell receptor beta chains follows, all from one sample in a study of shared clonotypes between healthy human individuals. Method: immunoSEQ multiplex PCR; TCRdb's copy keeps in-frame clones and lacks some. The sample yields around 550,000 clones, 95% to 97% seen once. Sequences were obtained from naive CD4+ T cells sorted from blood. The receptors derive from a woman aged 25 to 39 in good health. The CDR3 runs from the conserved cysteine through the conserved F or W. Fields, in order: D gene, V gene, clone size, J gene, CDR3 protein, CDR3 DNA. A D gene is named only where the DNA matches it firmly. Expanded clones are given a class, and other clones once, few, many or no size at all.

D gene: -; V gene: TRBV21-1; clone size: -; J gene: TRBJ1-1; CDR3 protein: CASSKAFGGQSSTEAFF; CDR3 DNA: TGTGCCAGCAGCAAAGCCTTCGGGGGACAGAGCTCAACTGAAGCTTTCTTT
D gene: -; V gene: TRBV7-9; clone size: -; J gene: TRBJ2-5; CDR3 protein: CASSLTRQKKETQYF; CDR3 DNA: TGTGCCAGCAGCTTAACGAGACAGAAGAAAGAGACCCAGTACTTC
D gene: -; V gene: TRBV7-2; clone size: -; J gene: TRBJ2-7; CDR3 protein: CASSPPDNSYEQYF; CDR3 DNA: TGTGCCAGCAGCCCCCCGGACAACTCCTACGAGCAGTACTTC
D gene: -; V gene: TRBV10-3; clone size: -; J gene: TRBJ2-7; CDR3 protein: CAISEGSSLYEQYF; CDR3 DNA: TGTGCCATCAGTGAGGGGTCTAGCTTGTACGAGCAGTACTTC
D gene: -; V gene: TRBV5-1; clone size: -; J gene: TRBJ1-1; CDR3 protein: CASSLWGMNTEAFF; CDR3 DNA: TGCGCCAGCAGCTTGTGGGGCATGAACACTGAAGCTTTCTTT
D gene: -; V gene: TRBV5-6; clone size: -; J gene: TRBJ1-4; CDR3 protein: CASSVSNEKLFF; CDR3 DNA: TGTGCCAGCAGCGTATCGAATGAAAAACTGTTTTTT
D gene: -; V gene: TRBV6-1; clone size: -; J gene: TRBJ1-5; CDR3 protein: CASSETPPQHF; CDR3 DNA: TGTGCCAGCAGTGAAACTCCGCCCCAGCATTTT
D gene: -; V gene: TRBV10-2; clone size: -; J gene: TRBJ1-2; CDR3 protein: CASSGRQPLGYGYTF; CDR3 DNA: TGCGCCAGCAGTGGTCGGCAGCCGCTTGGCTATGGCTACACCTTC
D gene: -; V gene: TRBV4-2; clone size: -; J gene: TRBJ2-7; CDR3 protein: CASSRGRGRYEQYF; CDR3 DNA: TGTGCCAGCAGCCGAGGAAGGGGACGATACGAGCAGTACTTC
D gene: -; V gene: TRBV5-6; clone size: -; J gene: TRBJ2-7; CDR3 protein: CASSPRDYEQYF; CDR3 DNA: TGTGCCAGCAGCCCCAGGGACTACGAGCAGTACTTC
D gene: TRBD1; V gene: TRBV2; clone size: -; J gene: TRBJ1-5; CDR3 protein: CASSEEGTGNQPQHF; CDR3 DNA: TGTGCCAGCAGTGAAGAGGGGACAGGCAATCAGCCCCAGCATTTT
D gene: -; V gene: TRBV14; clone size: -; J gene: TRBJ2-1; CDR3 protein: CASSQVAGGALTYNEQFF; CDR3 DNA: TGTGCCAGCAGCCAAGTGGCGGGCGGGGCCCTGACCTACAATGAGCAGTTCTTC
D gene: TRBD2; V gene: TRBV18; clone size: -; J gene: TRBJ2-2; CDR3 protein: CASSRLADHTGELFF; CDR3 DNA: TGTGCCAGCTCCCGACTAGCGGATCACACCGGGGAGCTGTTTTTT
D gene: TRBD1; V gene: TRBV5-8; clone size: -; J gene: TRBJ2-7; CDR3 protein: CASSLNRGNEQYF; CDR3 DNA: TGTGCCAGCAGCTTGAACAGGGGCAACGAGCAGTACTTC
D gene: -; V gene: TRBV7-7; clone size: -; J gene: TRBJ2-3; CDR3 protein: CASSLDGGTDTQYF; CDR3 DNA: TGTGCCAGCAGCTTAGATGGGGGCACAGATACGCAGTATTTT
D gene: -; V gene: TRBV18; clone size: -; J gene: TRBJ2-6; CDR3 protein: CASSQTEPGANVLTF; CDR3 DNA: TGTGCCAGCTCACAAACGGAGCCTGGGGCCAACGTCCTGACTTTC
D gene: -; V gene: TRBV6-5; clone size: -; J gene: TRBJ2-7; CDR3 protein: CASSYSGLPYEQYF; CDR3 DNA: TGTGCCAGCAGTTACTCCGGTCTCCCCTACGAGCAGTACTTC
D gene: -; V gene: TRBV5-4; clone size: -; J gene: TRBJ1-1; CDR3 protein: CASSFYAMNTEAFF; CDR3 DNA: TGTGCCAGCAGCTTCTATGCAATGAACACTGAAGCTTTCTTT
D gene: TRBD1; V gene: TRBV30; clone size: -; J gene: TRBJ2-2; CDR3 protein: CAGAGTANTGELFF; CDR3 DNA: TGTGCTGGAGCCGGGACAGCGAACACCGGGGAGCTGTTTTTT
D gene: -; V gene: TRBV29-1; clone size: -; J gene: TRBJ1-1; CDR3 protein: CSVENWGGARTEAFF; CDR3 DNA: TGCAGCGTTGAAAATTGGGGGGGCGCGCGGACTGAAGCTTTCTTT
D gene: -; V gene: TRBV19; clone size: -; J gene: TRBJ1-5; CDR3 protein: CASIPGTGLNQPQHF; CDR3 DNA: TGTGCCAGTATTCCCGGGACGGGGCTCAATCAGCCCCAGCATTTT
D gene: -; V gene: TRBV28; clone size: -; J gene: TRBJ1-5; CDR3 protein: CASSPRGLVDQPQHF; CDR3 DNA: TGTGCCAGCAGTCCCCGGGGCCTAGTCGATCAGCCCCAGCATTTT
D gene: TRBD2; V gene: TRBV10-1; clone size: -; J gene: TRBJ2-5; CDR3 protein: CASSNLGTSLETQYF; CDR3 DNA: TGCGCCAGCAGCAACCTCGGGACTAGCCTAGAGACCCAGTACTTC
D gene: TRBD1; V gene: TRBV27; clone size: -; J gene: TRBJ2-7; CDR3 protein: CASSKRQGAIYEQYF; CDR3 DNA: TGTGCCAGCAGCAAACGACAGGGGGCCATCTACGAGCAGTACTTC
D gene: TRBD2; V gene: TRBV28; clone size: -; J gene: TRBJ2-1; CDR3 protein: CASILGTSGNDEQFF; CDR3 DNA: TGTGCCAGCATCCTCGGGACTAGCGGGAACGATGAGCAGTTCTTC
D gene: -; V gene: TRBV18; clone size: -; J gene: TRBJ2-7; CDR3 protein: CASSPISGEQYF; CDR3 DNA: TGTGCCAGCTCACCGATCAGTGGCGAGCAGTACTTC
D gene: -; V gene: TRBV28; clone size: -; J gene: TRBJ1-6; CDR3 protein: CASSPTDRDSPLHF; CDR3 DNA: TGTGCCAGCAGCCCCACGGACAGAGACTCACCCCTCCACTTT
D gene: -; V gene: TRBV7-8; clone size: -; J gene: TRBJ2-5; CDR3 protein: CASSLGPGPLREQYF; CDR3 DNA: TGTGCCAGCAGCTTAGGGCCAGGGCCTCTTCGAGAGCAGTACTTC
D gene: -; V gene: TRBV7-9; clone size: -; J gene: TRBJ2-7; CDR3 protein: CASSPQPYEQYF; CDR3 DNA: TGTGCCAGCAGCCCCCAACCCTACGAGCAGTACTTC
D gene: TRBD1; V gene: TRBV7-9; clone size: -; J gene: TRBJ1-3; CDR3 protein: CASSASYRGLFGNTIYF; CDR3 DNA: TGTGCCAGCAGCGCATCCTACAGGGGGCTATTTGGAAACACCATATATTTT
D gene: TRBD2; V gene: TRBV7-8; clone size: -; J gene: TRBJ2-5; CDR3 protein: CASRGLNGGTAGVQTQYF; CDR3 DNA: TGTGCCAGCAGAGGCCTTAACGGGGGGACGGCCGGGGTGCAGACCCAGTACTTC
D gene: -; V gene: TRBV28; clone size: few; J gene: TRBJ1-2; CDR3 protein: CASSFFDGYTF; CDR3 DNA: TGTGCCAGCAGTTTCTTCGATGGCTACACCTTC
D gene: -; V gene: TRBV6-5; clone size: -; J gene: TRBJ2-7; CDR3 protein: CASSSPYEQYF; CDR3 DNA: TGTGCCAGCAGTTCCCCCTACGAGCAGTACTTC
D gene: -; V gene: TRBV20-1; clone size: -; J gene: TRBJ2-7; CDR3 protein: CSARGGAEQYF; CDR3 DNA: TGCAGTGCTAGAGGGGGGGCCGAGCAGTACTTC
D gene: TRBD2; V gene: TRBV28; clone size: -; J gene: TRBJ2-7; CDR3 protein: CASSVAGGPLSYEQYF; CDR3 DNA: TGTGCCAGCAGTGTGGCGGGAGGGCCTCTCTCCTACGAGCAGTACTTC
D gene: -; V gene: TRBV11-2; clone size: -; J gene: TRBJ2-1; CDR3 protein: CASSLIEVNEQFF; CDR3 DNA: TGTGCCAGCAGCTTAATCGAGGTCAATGAGCAGTTCTTC
D gene: -; V gene: TRBV10-2; clone size: -; J gene: TRBJ1-6; CDR3 protein: CASIGQSYNSPLHF; CDR3 DNA: TGCGCCAGCATAGGACAGAGCTATAATTCACCCCTCCACTTT
D gene: TRBD1; V gene: TRBV19; clone size: -; J gene: TRBJ1-4; CDR3 protein: CASSMVGTANEKLFF; CDR3 DNA: TGTGCCAGTAGTATGGTCGGGACAGCTAATGAAAAACTGTTTTTT
D gene: -; V gene: TRBV5-1; clone size: -; J gene: TRBJ2-7; CDR3 protein: CASSPPEGRFEQYF; CDR3 DNA: TGCGCCAGCAGCCCCCCGGAGGGGCGTTTCGAGCAGTACTTC
D gene: TRBD1; V gene: TRBV19; clone size: -; J gene: TRBJ1-1; CDR3 protein: CATWTGADLRGAFF; CDR3 DNA: TGTGCCACCTGGACAGGGGCCGATCTCCGGGGGGCTTTCTTT
D gene: -; V gene: TRBV18; clone size: -; J gene: TRBJ1-1; CDR3 protein: CASSQIQGAEAFF; CDR3 DNA: TGTGCCAGCTCACAAATACAGGGAGCTGAAGCTTTCTTT
D gene: TRBD2; V gene: TRBV7-6; clone size: -; J gene: TRBJ2-2; CDR3 protein: CASSRTSLNTGELFF; CDR3 DNA: TGTGCCAGCAGCCGGACTAGCCTTAACACCGGGGAGCTGTTTTTT
D gene: -; V gene: TRBV7-8; clone size: -; J gene: TRBJ2-7; CDR3 protein: CASSLGLQGLGEQYF; CDR3 DNA: TGTGCCAGCAGCCTCGGTCTTCAGGGTTTGGGCGAGCAGTACTTC
D gene: TRBD1; V gene: TRBV18; clone size: once; J gene: TRBJ2-3; CDR3 protein: CASSPGQGGLADTQYF; CDR3 DNA: TGTGCCAGCTCACCCGGACAGGGGGGTCTGGCAGATACGCAGTATTTT
D gene: -; V gene: TRBV7-8; clone size: -; J gene: TRBJ1-2; CDR3 protein: CASSGGAYGYTF; CDR3 DNA: TGTGCCAGCAGCGGCGGGGCCTATGGCTACACCTTC